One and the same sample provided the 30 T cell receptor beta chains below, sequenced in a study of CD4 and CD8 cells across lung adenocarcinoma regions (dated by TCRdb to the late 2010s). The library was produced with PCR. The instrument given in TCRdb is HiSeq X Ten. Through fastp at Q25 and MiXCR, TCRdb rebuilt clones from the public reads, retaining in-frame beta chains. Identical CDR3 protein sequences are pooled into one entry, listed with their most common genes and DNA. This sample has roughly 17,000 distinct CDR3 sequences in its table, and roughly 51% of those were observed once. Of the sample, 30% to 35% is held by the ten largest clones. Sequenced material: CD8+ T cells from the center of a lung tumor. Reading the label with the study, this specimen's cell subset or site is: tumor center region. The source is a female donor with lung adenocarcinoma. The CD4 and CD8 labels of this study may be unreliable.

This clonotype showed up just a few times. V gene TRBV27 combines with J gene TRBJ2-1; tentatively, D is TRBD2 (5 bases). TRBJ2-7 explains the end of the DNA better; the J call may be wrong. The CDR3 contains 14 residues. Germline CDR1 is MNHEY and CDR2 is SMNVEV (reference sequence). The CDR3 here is CASSLERVGYEQYF. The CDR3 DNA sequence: TGTGCCAGCAGTTTGGAGAGGGTCGGCTACGAGCAGTACTTC.

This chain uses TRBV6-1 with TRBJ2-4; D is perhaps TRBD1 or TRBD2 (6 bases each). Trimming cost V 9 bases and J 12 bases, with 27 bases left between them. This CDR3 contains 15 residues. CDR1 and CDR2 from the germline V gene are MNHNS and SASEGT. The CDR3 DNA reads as TGTGCCAGGAGGTCCGGGACTGGGGGCCAAAATACTCAGTACTTC. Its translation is CARRSGTGGQNTQYF.

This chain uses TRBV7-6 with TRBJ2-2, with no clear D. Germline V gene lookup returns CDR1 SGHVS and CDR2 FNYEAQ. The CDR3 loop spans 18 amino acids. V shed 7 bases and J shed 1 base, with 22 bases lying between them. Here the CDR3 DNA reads TGTGCCAGCACAGCAGCTCCCATCATCAACGAGAACACCGGGGAGCTGTTTTTT. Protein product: CASTAAPIINENTGELFF.

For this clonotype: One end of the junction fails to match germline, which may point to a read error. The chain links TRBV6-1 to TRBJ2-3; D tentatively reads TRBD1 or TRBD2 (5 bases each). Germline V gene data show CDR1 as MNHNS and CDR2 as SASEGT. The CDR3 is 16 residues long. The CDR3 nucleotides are TGTGCCAGCAGTGCTTCGGGGCTGCGAGCCACAGATATGCAGTATTTT. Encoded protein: CASSASGLRATDMQYF.

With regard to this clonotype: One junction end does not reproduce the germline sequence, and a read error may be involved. The CDR3 is CGSWGRGGKNTQYF. The CDR3 nucleotides read TGCGGCAGCTGGGGGCGGGGGGGCAAAAACACTCAGTATTTT. The chain couples TRBV10-2 to TRBJ2-4; 9 nucleotides agree with TRBD2. The J call may be faulty, since TRBJ2-3 better matches the DNA end. The CDR3 extends over 14 amino acids. Germline CDR1 reads WSHSY; CDR2 reads SAAADI.

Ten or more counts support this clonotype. CDR3 sequence: CASSQGGIEAFF. Written as DNA, the CDR3 is TGCGCCAGCAGCCAGGGCGGAATTGAAGCTTTCTTT. V gene TRBV4-1 combines with J gene TRBJ1-1; D gene ambiguous. Trimming cost V 3 bases and J 7 bases, with 9 bases left between them. The length of the CDR3 is 12 residues. Germline CDR1 is MGHRA and CDR2 is YSYEKL.

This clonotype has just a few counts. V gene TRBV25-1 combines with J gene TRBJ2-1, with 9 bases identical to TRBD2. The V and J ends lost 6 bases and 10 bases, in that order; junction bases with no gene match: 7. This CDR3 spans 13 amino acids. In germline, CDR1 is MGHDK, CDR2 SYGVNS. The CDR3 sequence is CASSRGRAEEQFF. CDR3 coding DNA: TGTGCCAGCAGCCGCGGGAGGGCCGAGGAGCAGTTCTTC.

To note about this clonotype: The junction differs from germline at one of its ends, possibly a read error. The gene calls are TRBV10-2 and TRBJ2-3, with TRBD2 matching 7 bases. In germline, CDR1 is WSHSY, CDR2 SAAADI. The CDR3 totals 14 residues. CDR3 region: CASRGGRAEDTQYF. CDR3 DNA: TGCGCCAGCAGGGGGGGGAGGGCGGAAGATACGCAGTACTTT.

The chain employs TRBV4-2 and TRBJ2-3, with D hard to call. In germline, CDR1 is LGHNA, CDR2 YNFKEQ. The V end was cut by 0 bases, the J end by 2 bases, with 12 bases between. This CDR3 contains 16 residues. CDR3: CASSQDGATATDTQYF. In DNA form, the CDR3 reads TGTGCCAGCAGCCAAGACGGCGCAACCGCCACAGATACGCAGTATTTT.

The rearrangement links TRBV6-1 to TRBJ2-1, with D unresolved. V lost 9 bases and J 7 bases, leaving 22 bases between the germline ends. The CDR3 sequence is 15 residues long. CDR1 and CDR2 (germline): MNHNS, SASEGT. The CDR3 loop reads CARRLQAISTNEQFF. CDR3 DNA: TGTGCCAGGAGACTCCAGGCTATTAGCACAAATGAGCAGTTCTTC.

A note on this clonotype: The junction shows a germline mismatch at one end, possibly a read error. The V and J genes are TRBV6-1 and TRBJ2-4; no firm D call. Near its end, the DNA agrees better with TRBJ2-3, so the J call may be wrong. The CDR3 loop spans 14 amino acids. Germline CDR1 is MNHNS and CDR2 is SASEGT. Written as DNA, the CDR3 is TGTGGCAGCTCGGCGGTGAGAGCCGGAGACATGCAGTATTTT. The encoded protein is CGSSAVRAGDMQYF.

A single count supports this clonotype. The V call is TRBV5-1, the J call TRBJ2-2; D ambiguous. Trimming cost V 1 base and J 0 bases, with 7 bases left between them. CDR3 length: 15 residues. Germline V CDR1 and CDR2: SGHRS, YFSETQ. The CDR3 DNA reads TGCGCCAGCAGCTTGTGGCAGACGAACACCGGGGAGCTGTTTTTT. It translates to CASSLWQTNTGELFF.

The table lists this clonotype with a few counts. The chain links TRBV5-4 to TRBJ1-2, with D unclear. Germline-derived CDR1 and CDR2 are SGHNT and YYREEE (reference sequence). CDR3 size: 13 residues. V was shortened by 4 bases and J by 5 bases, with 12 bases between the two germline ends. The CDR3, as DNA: TGTGCCAGCAGCACTATGGACCAGTATGGCTACACCTTC. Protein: CASSTMDQYGYTF. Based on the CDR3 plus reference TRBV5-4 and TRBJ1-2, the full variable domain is ETGVTQSPTHLIKTRGQQVTLRCSSQSGHNTVSWYQQALGQGPQFIFQYYREEENGRGNFPPRFSGLQFPNYSSELNVNALELDDSALYLCASSTMDQYGYTFGSGTRLTVV.

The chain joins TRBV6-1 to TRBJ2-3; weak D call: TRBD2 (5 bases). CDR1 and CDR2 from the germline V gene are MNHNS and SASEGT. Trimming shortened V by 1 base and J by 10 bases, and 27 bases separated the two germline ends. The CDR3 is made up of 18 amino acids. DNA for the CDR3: TGTGCCAGCAGTGAAGGGAGTAGCGAGGCGATAAACACCGGTGCGCAGTATTTT. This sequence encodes CASSEGSSEAINTGAQYF.

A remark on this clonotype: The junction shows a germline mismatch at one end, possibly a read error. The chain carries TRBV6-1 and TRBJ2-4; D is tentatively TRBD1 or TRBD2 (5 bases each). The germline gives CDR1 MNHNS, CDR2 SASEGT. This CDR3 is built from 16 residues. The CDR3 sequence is CASSVPGLGAKNIQYF. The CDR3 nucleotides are TGTGCCAGCAGCGTTCCGGGGCTGGGAGCCAAAAATATTCAGTACTTC.

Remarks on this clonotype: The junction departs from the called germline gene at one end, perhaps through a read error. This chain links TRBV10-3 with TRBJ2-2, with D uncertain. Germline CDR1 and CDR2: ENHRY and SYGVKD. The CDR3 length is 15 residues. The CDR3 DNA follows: TGTGCCCTCAGTCGCCAGACACTGAGAACAGAGGCGCTGTTTTTT. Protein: CALSRQTLRTEALFF.

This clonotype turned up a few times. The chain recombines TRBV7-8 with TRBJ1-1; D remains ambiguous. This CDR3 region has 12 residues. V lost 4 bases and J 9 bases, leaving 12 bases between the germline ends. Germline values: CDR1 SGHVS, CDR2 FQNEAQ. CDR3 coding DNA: TGTGCCAGCAGCTCTAACGCGAGGCAAGCTTTCTTT. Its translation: CASSSNARQAFF.

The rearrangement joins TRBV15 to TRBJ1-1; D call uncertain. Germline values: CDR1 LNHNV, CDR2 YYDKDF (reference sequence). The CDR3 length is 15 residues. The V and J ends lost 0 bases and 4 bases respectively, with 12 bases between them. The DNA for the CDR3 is TGTGCCACCAGCAGAGACGAAAGTGGGGTCACTGAAGCTTTCTTT. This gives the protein CATSRDESGVTEAFF.

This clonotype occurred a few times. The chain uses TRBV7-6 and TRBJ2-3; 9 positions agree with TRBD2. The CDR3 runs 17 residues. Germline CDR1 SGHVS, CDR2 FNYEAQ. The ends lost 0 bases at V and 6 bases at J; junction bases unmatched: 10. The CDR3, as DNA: TGTGCCAGCAGCTTAGCGGTGGCGGGGGGGAGCGGGGATACGCAGTATTTT. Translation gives CASSLAVAGGSGDTQYF.

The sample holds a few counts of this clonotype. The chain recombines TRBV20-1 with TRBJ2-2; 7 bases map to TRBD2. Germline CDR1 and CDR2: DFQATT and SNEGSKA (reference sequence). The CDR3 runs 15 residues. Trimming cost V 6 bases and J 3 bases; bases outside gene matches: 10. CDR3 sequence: CSAPRAGRDTGELFF. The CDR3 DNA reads TGCAGTGCACCGAGGGCGGGGAGGGACACCGGGGAGCTGTTTTTT.

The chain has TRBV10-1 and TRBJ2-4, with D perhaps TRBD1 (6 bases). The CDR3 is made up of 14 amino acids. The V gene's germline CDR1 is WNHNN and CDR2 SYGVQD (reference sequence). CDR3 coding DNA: TGCGGCGGCTGGGGGCATCGAGCCAAAAATACGCAGTACTTC. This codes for CGGWGHRAKNTQYF.

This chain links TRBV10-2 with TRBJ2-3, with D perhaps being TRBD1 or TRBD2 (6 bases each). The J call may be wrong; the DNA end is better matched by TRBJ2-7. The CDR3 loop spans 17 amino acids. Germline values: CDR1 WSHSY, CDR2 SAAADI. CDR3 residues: CASSEGPGGGTEDTQYF. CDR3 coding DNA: TGCGCCAGCAGTGAGGGGCCCGGGGGCGGGACGGAAGATACGCAGTACTTC.

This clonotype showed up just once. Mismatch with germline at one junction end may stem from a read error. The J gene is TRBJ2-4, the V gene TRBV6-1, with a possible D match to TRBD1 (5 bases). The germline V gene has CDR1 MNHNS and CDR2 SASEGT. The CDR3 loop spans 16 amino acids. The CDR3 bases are TGTCCCAGCACCGCCTTGGGCCTGTGGGGCACAAACATGCAGTACTTT. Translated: CPSTALGLWGTNMQYF.

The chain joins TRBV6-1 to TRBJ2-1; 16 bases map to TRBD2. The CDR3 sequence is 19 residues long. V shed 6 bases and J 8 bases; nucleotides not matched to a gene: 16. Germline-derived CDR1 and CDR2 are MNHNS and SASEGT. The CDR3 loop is CASRVHTGLAGGPRDEQFF. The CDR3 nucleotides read TGTGCCAGCAGAGTACACACGGGACTAGCGGGAGGGCCCAGGGATGAGCAGTTCTTC.

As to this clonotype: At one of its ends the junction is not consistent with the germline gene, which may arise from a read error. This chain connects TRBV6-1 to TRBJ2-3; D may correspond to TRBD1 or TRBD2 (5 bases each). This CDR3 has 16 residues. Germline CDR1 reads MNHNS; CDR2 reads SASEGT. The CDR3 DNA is TGTGCCAGCAGTCCTTCGGGGCTGCGAACCACAGACACGCAGTATTTT. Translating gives CASSPSGLRTTDTQYF.

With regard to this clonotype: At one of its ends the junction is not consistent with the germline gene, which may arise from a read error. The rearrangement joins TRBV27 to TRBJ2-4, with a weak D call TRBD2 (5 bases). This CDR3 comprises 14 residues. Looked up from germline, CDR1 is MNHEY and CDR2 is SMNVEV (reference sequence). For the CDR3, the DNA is TGCGGCGGCACGGGGATGTGGGCCAAAGATATGCAGTACTTC. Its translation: CGGTGMWAKDMQYF.

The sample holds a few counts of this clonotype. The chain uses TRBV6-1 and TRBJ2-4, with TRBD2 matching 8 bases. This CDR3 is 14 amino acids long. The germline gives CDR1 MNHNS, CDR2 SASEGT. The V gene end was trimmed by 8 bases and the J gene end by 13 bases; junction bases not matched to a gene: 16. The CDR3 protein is CASRGRGATNTQYF. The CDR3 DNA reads TGTGCCAGCCGGGGGCGGGGGGCCACAAATACGCAGTACTTC.

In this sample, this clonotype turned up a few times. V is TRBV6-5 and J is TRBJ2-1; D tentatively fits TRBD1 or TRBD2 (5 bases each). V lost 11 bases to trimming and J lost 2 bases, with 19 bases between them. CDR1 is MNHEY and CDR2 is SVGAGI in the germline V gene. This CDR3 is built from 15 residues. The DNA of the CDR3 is TGTGCCGCATTTGGATCCAGGGACGCCTACAATGAGCAGTTCTTC. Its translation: CAAFGSRDAYNEQFF.

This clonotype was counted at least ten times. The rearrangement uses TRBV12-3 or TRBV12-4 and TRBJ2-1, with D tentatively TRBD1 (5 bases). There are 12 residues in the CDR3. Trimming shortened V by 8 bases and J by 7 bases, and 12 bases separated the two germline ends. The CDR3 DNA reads TGTGCCAGCCCACCCAGGGTTAATGAGCAGTTCTTC. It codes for CASPPRVNEQFF.

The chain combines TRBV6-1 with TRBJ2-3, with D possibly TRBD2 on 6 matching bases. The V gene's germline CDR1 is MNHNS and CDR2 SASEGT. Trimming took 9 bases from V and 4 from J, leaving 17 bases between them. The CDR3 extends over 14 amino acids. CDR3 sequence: CASRMAGGSDTQYF. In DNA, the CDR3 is TGTGCCAGTCGGATGGCCGGAGGGTCAGATACGCAGTATTTT.